A selection of T cell receptor beta chains follows, all from one sample in a study of cytomegalovirus exposure and HLA in healthy donors. The repertoire was sequenced with immunoSEQ multiplex PCR; TCRdb's copy has only in-frame clones and lacks some. There are 150,000 to 200,000 clones in the sample; roughly nine tenths occur only once, and 4.5% to 7% lies in the top ten. The sequenced material came from PBMCs. These receptors were obtained from a woman in her twenties or thirties in good health and CMV-seronegative. CDR3s include the opening cysteine and the closing phenylalanine or tryptophan. Each record gives: J gene, D gene, V gene, clone size, CDR3 protein, CDR3 DNA. A D gene is named only where the DNA matches it firmly. A row's size may be missing; if present it is once, few, many or a size class.

TRBJ1-2 | . | TRBV4-3 | . | CASSEIGGGYTF | TGCGCCAGCAGCGAAATAGGTGGTGGCTACACCTTC
TRBJ2-3 | . | TRBV7-8 | . | CASSEGSDTDTQYF | TGTGCCAGCAGCGAAGGGTCAGACACAGATACGCAGTATTTT
TRBJ1-1 | . | TRBV30 | . | CAWSGADGTEAFF | TGTGCCTGGAGTGGTGCGGACGGGACTGAAGCTTTCTTT
TRBJ2-1 | . | TRBV19 | . | CATGPDPYNEQFF | TGTGCCACGGGACCGGACCCTTACAATGAGCAGTTCTTC
TRBJ1-4 | . | TRBV5-6 | . | CASTSQGTLNEKLFF | TGTGCCAGTACTTCCCAGGGGACACTAAATGAAAAACTGTTTTTT
TRBJ1-5 | . | TRBV10-3 | . | CAISEQGSNQPQHF | TGTGCCATCAGTGAACAGGGTAGCAATCAGCCCCAGCATTTT
TRBJ1-1 | . | TRBV28 | once | CASQRRGAGEAFF | TGTGCCAGCCAACGTCGGGGGGCGGGTGAAGCTTTCTTT
TRBJ1-4 | . | TRBV5-4 | . | CASSPGRGNEKLFF | TGTGCCAGCAGCCCGGGCAGGGGTAATGAAAAACTGTTTTTT
TRBJ2-7 | . | TRBV29-1 | . | CSVGRMGSYEQYF | TGCAGCGTTGGGCGGATGGGCTCCTACGAGCAGTACTTC
TRBJ1-5 | . | TRBV18 | . | CASSTQGQPQHF | TGTGCCAGCTCAACACAGGGTCAGCCCCAGCATTTT
TRBJ2-2 | TRBD1 | TRBV27 | . | CASSFGTGFGELFF | TGTGCCAGCAGTTTCGGGACAGGGTTCGGGGAGCTGTTTTTT
TRBJ2-3 | TRBD2 | TRBV27 | . | CASSFSLAGGPSSTDTQYF | TGTGCCAGCAGTTTCTCCCTAGCGGGGGGGCCTTCGAGCACAGATACGCAGTATTTT
TRBJ1-1 | . | TRBV21-1 | many | CASSKGRTFF | TGTGCCAGCAGCAAAGGGCGCACTTTCTTT
TRBJ2-3 | . | TRBV5-8 | . | CASSLDRVGDTQYF | TGTGCCAGCAGCTTGGACAGGGTAGGCGATACGCAGTATTTT
TRBJ2-3 | TRBD2 | TRBV19 | . | CASRGLPSADTQYF | TGTGCCAGTAGGGGACTACCCTCGGCAGATACGCAGTATTTT
TRBJ1-3 | . | TRBV5-5 | once | CASSLDAGIGSGNTIYF | TGTGCCAGCAGCTTGGATGCGGGGATTGGCTCTGGAAACACCATATATTTT
TRBJ2-5 | . | TRBV18 | . | CASSPGTPQETQYF | TGTGCCAGCTCACCCGGGACACCTCAAGAGACCCAGTACTTC
TRBJ1-2 | TRBD1 | TRBV10-3 | . | CAISESIITWDRIYGYTF | TGTGCCATCAGTGAGTCGATTATTACCTGGGACAGAATATATGGCTACACCTTC
TRBJ2-7 | . | TRBV4-1 | . | CASSQREQYEQYF | TGCGCCAGCAGCCAGAGAGAGCAGTACGAGCAGTACTTC
TRBJ2-1 | . | TRBV19 | . | CASSIGRAPPHNEQFF | TGTGCCAGTAGTATCGGTCGGGCGCCCCCGCACAATGAGCAGTTCTTC
TRBJ2-5 | TRBD1 | TRBV13 | . | CASSWGQSRTQETQYF | TGTGCCAGCAGCTGGGGACAGTCTCGTACCCAAGAGACCCAGTACTTC
TRBJ1-2 | . | TRBV6-5 | . | CASSSEMFRLDGYTF | TGTGCCAGCAGTTCAGAGATGTTCAGGCTTGACGGCTACACCTTC
TRBJ2-7 | . | TRBV5-6 | . | CASSLTGRVYEQYF | TGTGCCAGCAGCTTAACAGGAAGGGTCTACGAGCAGTACTTC
TRBJ2-7 | . | TRBV20-1 | . | CSANTGAEQYF | TGCAGTGCGAACACAGGAGCGGAGCAGTACTTC
TRBJ2-6 | TRBD1 | TRBV9 | . | CASSVAKGAPGANVLTF | TGTGCCAGCAGCGTAGCTAAGGGGGCGCCGGGGGCCAACGTCCTGACTTTC
TRBJ2-7 | . | TRBV5-5 | . | CASSPKGSRTWNEQYF | TGTGCCAGCAGCCCCAAGGGTAGTAGGACATGGAACGAGCAGTACTTC
TRBJ2-7 | TRBD1 | TRBV5-1 | once | CASSTTPSGQGIHEQYF | TGCGCCAGCAGCACTACCCCCTCGGGACAGGGTATCCACGAGCAGTACTTC
TRBJ2-7 | TRBD2 | TRBV19 | . | CASSIGGGGYEQYF | TGTGCCAGTAGTATAGGAGGCGGGGGCTACGAGCAGTACTTC
TRBJ1-5 | TRBD1 | TRBV19 | . | CASSILGQGGNQPQHF | TGTGCCAGTAGTATACTGGGACAGGGGGGCAATCAGCCCCAGCATTTT
TRBJ1-4 | TRBD1 | TRBV7-2 | . | CASSLSQGGNEKLFF | TGTGCCAGCAGCTTATCACAGGGGGGTAATGAAAAACTGTTTTTT
TRBJ1-1 | . | TRBV19 | few | CASTRQAEAFF | TGTGCCAGTACTCGACAGGCAGAAGCTTTCTTT
TRBJ2-7 | . | TRBV6-1 | . | CASARYEQYF | TGTGCCAGCGCGCGCTACGAGCAGTACTTC
TRBJ2-1 | TRBD2 | TRBV7-2 | . | CASRRTSGGYNEQFF | TGTGCCAGCAGACGGACTAGCGGGGGGTACAATGAGCAGTTCTTC
TRBJ1-2 | . | TRBV5-4 | . | CASSLQGPNYGYTF | TGTGCCAGCAGCTTGCAGGGTCCTAACTATGGCTACACCTTC
TRBJ2-7 | . | TRBV5-1 | few | CASSFGQGFYEQYF | TGCGCCAGCAGCTTTGGCCAGGGGTTCTACGAGCAGTACTTC
TRBJ1-4 | . | TRBV7-9 | . | CASSSKGLTNEKLFF | TGTGCCAGCAGCTCAAAGGGCCTGACTAATGAAAAACTGTTTTTT
TRBJ1-2 | . | TRBV7-9 | . | CASSSQGPGLGYTF | TGTGCCAGCAGCTCACAGGGCCCAGGGTTGGGCTACACCTTC
TRBJ1-1 | . | TRBV5-4 | . | CASSLRRVNTEAFF | TGTGCCAGCAGCTTGCGTCGAGTGAACACTGAAGCTTTCTTT
TRBJ1-2 | . | TRBV7-2 | . | CASSSTPNYGYTF | TGTGCCAGCAGCTCGACGCCTAACTATGGCTACACCTTC
TRBJ1-1 | . | TRBV7-3 | few | CASSLQNTEAFF | TGTGCCAGCAGCTTACAGAACACTGAAGCTTTCTTT
TRBJ1-4 | TRBD1 | TRBV6-6 | . | CASSFRSDRGREKLFF | TGTGCCAGCAGTTTCCGTTCGGACAGGGGTCGAGAAAAACTGTTTTTT
TRBJ2-7 | TRBD2 | TRBV27 | . | CASSLSFRGAGGLAEQYF | TGTGCCAGCAGTTTATCTTTCAGGGGAGCGGGAGGGCTTGCCGAGCAGTACTTC
TRBJ2-1 | . | TRBV7-9 | . | CASSLAEVTLGHEQFF | TGTGCCAGCAGCTTAGCGGAGGTGACTCTGGGCCATGAGCAGTTCTTC
TRBJ1-1 | . | TRBV20-1 | few | CSARYAFF | TGCAGTGCTAGATACGCTTTCTTT
TRBJ2-2 | . | TRBV6-4 | many | CASSDSSANTGELFF | TGTGCCAGCAGTGACTCTAGCGCGAACACCGGGGAGCTGTTTTTT
TRBJ1-3 | . | TRBV11-2 | . | CASSSGPGNTIYF | TGTGCCAGCAGCTCGGGACCTGGAAACACCATATATTTT
TRBJ2-1 | TRBD1 | TRBV11-3 | . | CASSLDGQGAREQFF | TGTGCCAGCAGCTTAGACGGACAGGGGGCGCGGGAGCAGTTCTTC
TRBJ2-5 | . | TRBV28 | . | CASSLNRVEPPQGETQYF | TGTGCCAGCAGTTTAAACAGGGTGGAACCCCCACAAGGAGAGACCCAGTACTTC
TRBJ2-5 | . | TRBV5-1 | . | CASSMDRWRETQYF | TGCGCCAGCAGCATGGACCGGTGGCGCGAGACCCAGTACTTC
TRBJ2-1 | TRBD2 | TRBV28 | . | CASQSGDAYNEQFF | TGTGCCAGCCAGAGCGGGGATGCCTACAATGAGCAGTTCTTC
TRBJ1-4 | . | TRBV4-1 | . | CASSQEKVWASATNEKLFF | TGCGCCAGCAGCCAAGAGAAAGTATGGGCCAGTGCAACTAATGAAAAACTGTTTTTT
TRBJ1-6 | TRBD1 | TRBV5-4 | once | CASSLDRDGSPLHF | TGTGCCAGCAGCTTAGACAGGGACGGGTCACCCCTCCACTTT
TRBJ2-7 | . | TRBV13 | . | CASSKGTPYEQYF | TGTGCCAGCAGCAAGGGGACGCCCTACGAGCAGTACTTC
TRBJ2-2 | TRBD2 | TRBV27 | . | CASNPGLAETGELFF | TGTGCCAGCAACCCTGGACTAGCGGAGACCGGGGAGCTGTTTTTT
TRBJ1-5 | . | TRBV18 | . | CASSLVRDQPQHF | TGTGCCAGCTCACTTGTCCGCGATCAGCCCCAGCATTTT